This T cell receptor (beta chain) was identified in a study of breast tumors, draining lymph nodes, adjacent tissues. General observations from the study: Most tumor T cells seemingly derive from lymph node, then expand in tumor. Compared with lymph nodes, tumors were less diverse; compared with nontumor tissue, more. The lymph node origin of tumor T cells was framed as consistent with a hypothesis, not demonstrated.

In germline, CDR1 is KGHSH, CDR2 LQKENI. V lost 5 bases to trimming and J lost 2 bases; unmatched junction nucleotides: 7. The CDR3 loop spans 15 amino acids. TCRdb reprocessed the multiplex PCR reads with MiXCR, giving one entry per CDR3 protein. The table lists about 200,000 distinct CDR3 sequences, roughly 29% of them singletons, with roughly 4% in the top ten. With respect to this clonotype: Its cognate antigen is unknown.

Axillary draining lymph nodes of breast cancer patients supplied the node samples. Sequenced: axillary lymph node tissue. The sequence was obtained from a female donor with breast cancer. Some clones in this sample may be carry-over from other donors' samples. This chain uses TRBV18 with TRBJ1-2, with 8 bases aligning to TRBD1. The CDR3 is CASSVQGEDNYGYTF. DNA for the CDR3: TGTGCCAGCTCAGTACAGGGGGAAGACAACTATGGCTACACCTTC.